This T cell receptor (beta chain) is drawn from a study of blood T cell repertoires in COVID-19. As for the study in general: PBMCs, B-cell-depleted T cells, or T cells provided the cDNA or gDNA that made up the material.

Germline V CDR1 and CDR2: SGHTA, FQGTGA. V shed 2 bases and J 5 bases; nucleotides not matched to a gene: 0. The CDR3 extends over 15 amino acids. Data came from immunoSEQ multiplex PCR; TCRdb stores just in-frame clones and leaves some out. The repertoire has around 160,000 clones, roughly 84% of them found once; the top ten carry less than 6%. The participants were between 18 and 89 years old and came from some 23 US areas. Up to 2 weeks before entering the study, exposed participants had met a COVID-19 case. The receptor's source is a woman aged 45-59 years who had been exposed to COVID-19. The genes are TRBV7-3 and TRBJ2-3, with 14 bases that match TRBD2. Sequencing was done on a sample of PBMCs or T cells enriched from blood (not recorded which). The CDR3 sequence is CASSLGTSGGDTQYF. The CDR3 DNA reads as TGTGCCAGCAGCTTAGGGACTAGCGGGGGAGATACGCAGTATTTT.